The following is a T cell receptor beta chain sequence with its context. This CDR3 region has 15 residues. The V segment lost 5 bases and the J segment 6 bases; nucleotides outside the gene matches: 10. Germline V gene sequence: CDR1 MNHEY, CDR2 SMNVEV (reference sequence). The entry originates in a study of CD8 T cells in Susac syndrome. Across the whole study: Treatment status at blood draw for the Susac syndrome patients was therapy-naive, corticosteroids, or intravenous immunoglobulin alone.

Sequencing of TCR beta drew on CD8+ and CD4+ T cells from blood. Random hexamers were used to reverse transcribe an amount of about 0.45 to 1 ug RNA. Multiplex immunoSEQ PCR targeted 54 Vbeta and 13 Jbeta TCR beta segments. Each CDR3 protein is one row after TCRdb ran MiXCR on the immunoSEQ multiplex PCR reads. The sample consists of 85,000 to 120,000 distinct CDR3 sequences, roughly 94% of them appearing once. J is TRBJ2-1 and V is TRBV27; 7 nucleotides align to TRBD1. The receptor was isolated from a human donor with Susac syndrome. What was sequenced was CD8+ T cells from PBMCs. CDR3 DNA sequence: TGTGCCAGCAGTCCGCCGACAGGGAATCCCAATGAGCAGTTCTTC. It codes for CASSPPTGNPNEQFF.